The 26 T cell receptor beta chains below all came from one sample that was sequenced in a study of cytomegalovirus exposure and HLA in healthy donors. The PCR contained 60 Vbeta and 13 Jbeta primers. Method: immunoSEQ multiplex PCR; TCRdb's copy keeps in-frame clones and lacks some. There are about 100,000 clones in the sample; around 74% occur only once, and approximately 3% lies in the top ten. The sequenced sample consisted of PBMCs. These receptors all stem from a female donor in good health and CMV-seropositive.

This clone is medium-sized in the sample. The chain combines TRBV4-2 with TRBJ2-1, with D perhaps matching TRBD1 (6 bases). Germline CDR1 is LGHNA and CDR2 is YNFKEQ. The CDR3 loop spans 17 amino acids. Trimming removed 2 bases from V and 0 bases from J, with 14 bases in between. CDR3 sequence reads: CASSQNAADSSYNEQFF. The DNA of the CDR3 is TGTGCCAGCAGCCAAAACGCGGCGGACAGCTCCTACAATGAGCAGTTCTTC.

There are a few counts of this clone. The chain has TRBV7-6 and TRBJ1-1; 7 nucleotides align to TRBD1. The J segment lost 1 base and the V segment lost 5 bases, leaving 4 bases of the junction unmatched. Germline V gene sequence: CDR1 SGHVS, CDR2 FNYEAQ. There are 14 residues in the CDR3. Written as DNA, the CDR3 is TGTGCCAGCAGCCAGGCAGGGGGGAACACTGAAGCTTTCTTT. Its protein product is CASSQAGGNTEAFF.

CDR3 amino acids: CASSLPTSGVSYEQYF. CDR3 bases: TGTGCCAGCAGTTTACCGACTAGCGGGGTCTCCTACGAGCAGTACTTC. The chain joins TRBV28 to TRBJ2-7; the match to TRBD2 covers 11 bases. From germline, CDR1 is MDHEN and CDR2 SYDVKM. Trimming cost V 2 bases and J 0 bases; bases outside gene matches: 3. The CDR3 covers 16 residues.

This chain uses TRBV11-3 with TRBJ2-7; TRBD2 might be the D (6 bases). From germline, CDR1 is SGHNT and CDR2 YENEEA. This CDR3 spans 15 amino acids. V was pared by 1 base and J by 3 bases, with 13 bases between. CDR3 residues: CASSLGRERGYEQYF. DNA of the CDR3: TGTGCCAGCAGCTTAGGTCGGGAGAGGGGCTACGAGCAGTACTTC.

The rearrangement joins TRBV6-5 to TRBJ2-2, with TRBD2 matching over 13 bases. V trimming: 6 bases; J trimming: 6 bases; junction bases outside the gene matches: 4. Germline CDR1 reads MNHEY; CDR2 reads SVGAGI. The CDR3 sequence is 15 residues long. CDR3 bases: TGTGCCAGCAGAGCTACTAGCGGGGGGGCCGGGGAGCTGTTTTTT. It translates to CASRATSGGAGELFF.

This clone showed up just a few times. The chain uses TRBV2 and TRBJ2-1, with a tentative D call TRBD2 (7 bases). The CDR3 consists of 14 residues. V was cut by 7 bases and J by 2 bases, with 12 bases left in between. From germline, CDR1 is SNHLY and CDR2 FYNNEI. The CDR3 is CASIGGGAYNEQFF. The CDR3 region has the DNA TGTGCCAGCATCGGAGGGGGGGCCTACAATGAGCAGTTCTTC.

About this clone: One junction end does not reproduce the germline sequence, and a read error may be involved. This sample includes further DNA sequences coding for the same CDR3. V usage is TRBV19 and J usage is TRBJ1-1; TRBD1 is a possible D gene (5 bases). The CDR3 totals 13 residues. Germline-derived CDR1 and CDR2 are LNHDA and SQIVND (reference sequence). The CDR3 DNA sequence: TGCGCCAGTAGTCCCAGGGAGAACACTGAAGCTTTCTTT. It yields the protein CASSPRENTEAFF.

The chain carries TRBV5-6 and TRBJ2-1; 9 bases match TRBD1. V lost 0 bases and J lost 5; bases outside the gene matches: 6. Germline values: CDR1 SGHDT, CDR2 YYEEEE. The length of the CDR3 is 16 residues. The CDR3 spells CASSLARQGGNNEQFF. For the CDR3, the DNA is TGTGCCAGCAGCTTGGCCAGACAGGGGGGCAACAATGAGCAGTTCTTC. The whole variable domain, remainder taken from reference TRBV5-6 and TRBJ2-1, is DAGVTQSPTHLIKTRGQQVTLRCSPKSGHDTVSWYQQALGQGPQFIFQYYEEEERQRGNFPDRFSGHQFPNYSSELNVNALLLGDSALYLCASSLARQGGNNEQFFGPGTRLTVL.

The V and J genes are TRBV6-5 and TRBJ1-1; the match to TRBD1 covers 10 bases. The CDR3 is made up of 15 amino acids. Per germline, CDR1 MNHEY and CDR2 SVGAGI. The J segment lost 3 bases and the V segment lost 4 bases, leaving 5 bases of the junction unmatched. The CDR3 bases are TGTGCCAGCAGTTCGGGACAGGGGTGGTACACTGAAGCTTTCTTT. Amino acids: CASSSGQGWYTEAFF.

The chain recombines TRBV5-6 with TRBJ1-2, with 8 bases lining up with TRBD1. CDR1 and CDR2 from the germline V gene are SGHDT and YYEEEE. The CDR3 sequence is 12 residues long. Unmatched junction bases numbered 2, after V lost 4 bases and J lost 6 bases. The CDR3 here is CASSPTGDGYTF. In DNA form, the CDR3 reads TGTGCCAGCAGCCCGACAGGGGATGGCTACACCTTC.

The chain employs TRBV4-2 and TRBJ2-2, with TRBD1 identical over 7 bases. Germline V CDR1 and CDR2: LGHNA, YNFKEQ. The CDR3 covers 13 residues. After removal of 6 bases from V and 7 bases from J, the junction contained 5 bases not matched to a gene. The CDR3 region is CASRTGNGGELFF. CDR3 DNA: TGTGCCAGCAGGACAGGGAATGGCGGGGAGCTGTTTTTT.

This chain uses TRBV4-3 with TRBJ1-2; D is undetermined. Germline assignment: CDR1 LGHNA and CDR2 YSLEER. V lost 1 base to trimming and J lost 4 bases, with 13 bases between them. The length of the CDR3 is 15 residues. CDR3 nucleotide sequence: TGCGCCAGCAGCCAAGCTATCCGGTCCCGCTATGGCTACACCTTC. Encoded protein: CASSQAIRSRYGYTF.

For the CDR3, the DNA is TGTGCCTGGAGTGTGCAGGGCCAAGGCAGGATGGGGGGCTATGGCTACACCTTC. This translates into CAWSVQGQGRMGGYGYTF. J is TRBJ1-2 and V is TRBV30, with D possibly being TRBD1 (5 bases). CDR3 size: 18 residues. With 0 bases removed from V and 4 bases from J, the gap between germline ends came to 24 bases. Germline-derived CDR1 and CDR2 are GTSNPN and SVGIG (reference sequence).

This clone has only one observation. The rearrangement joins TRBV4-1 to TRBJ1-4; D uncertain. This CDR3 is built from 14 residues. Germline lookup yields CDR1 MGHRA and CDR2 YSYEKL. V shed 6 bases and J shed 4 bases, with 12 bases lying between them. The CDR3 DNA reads TGCGCCAGCAGAAAGACGGGATTTAATGAAAAACTGTTTTTT. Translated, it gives CASRKTGFNEKLFF.

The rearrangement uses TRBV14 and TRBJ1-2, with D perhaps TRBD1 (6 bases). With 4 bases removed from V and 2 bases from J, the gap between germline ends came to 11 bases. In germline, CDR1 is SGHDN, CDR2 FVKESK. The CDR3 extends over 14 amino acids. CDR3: CASSLRDRNYGYTF. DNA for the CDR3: TGTGCCAGCAGCCTCCGCGACAGGAACTATGGCTACACCTTC.

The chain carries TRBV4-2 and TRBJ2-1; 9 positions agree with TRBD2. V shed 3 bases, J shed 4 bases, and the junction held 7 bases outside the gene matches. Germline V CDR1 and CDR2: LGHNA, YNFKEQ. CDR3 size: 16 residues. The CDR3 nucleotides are TGTGCCAGCAGCCATTCTGTAGCGGGAGAATACAATGAGCAGTTCTTC. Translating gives CASSHSVAGEYNEQFF.

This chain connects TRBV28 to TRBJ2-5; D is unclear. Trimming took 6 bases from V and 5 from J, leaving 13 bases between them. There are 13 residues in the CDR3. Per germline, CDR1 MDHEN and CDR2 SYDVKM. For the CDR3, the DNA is TGTGCCAGCAGCCCCTCGAGTTACGAGACCCAGTACTTC. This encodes CASSPSSYETQYF.

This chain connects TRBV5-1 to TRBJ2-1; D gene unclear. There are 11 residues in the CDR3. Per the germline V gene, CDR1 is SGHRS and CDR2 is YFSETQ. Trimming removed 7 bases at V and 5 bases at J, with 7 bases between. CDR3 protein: CASQKNNEQFF. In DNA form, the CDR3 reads TGCGCCAGCCAGAAAAACAATGAGCAGTTCTTC.

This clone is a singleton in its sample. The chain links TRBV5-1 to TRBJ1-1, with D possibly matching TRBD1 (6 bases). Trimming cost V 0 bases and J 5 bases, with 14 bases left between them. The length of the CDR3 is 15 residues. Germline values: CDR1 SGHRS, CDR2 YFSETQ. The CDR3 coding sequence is TGCGCCAGCAGCTTGGCCCGGCAGGGGTTGACTGAAGCTTTCTTT. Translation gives CASSLARQGLTEAFF.

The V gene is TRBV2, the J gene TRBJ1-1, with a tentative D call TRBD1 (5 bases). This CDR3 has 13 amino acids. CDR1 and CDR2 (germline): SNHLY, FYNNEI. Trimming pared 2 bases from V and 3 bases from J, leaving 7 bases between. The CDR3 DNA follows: TGTGCCAGCAGTGAAAAAGGGGACACTGAAGCTTTCTTT. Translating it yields CASSEKGDTEAFF. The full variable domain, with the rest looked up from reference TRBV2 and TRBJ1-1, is EPEVTQTPSHQVTQMGQEVILRCVPISNHLYFYWYRQILGQKVEFLVSFYNNEISEKSEIFDDQFSVERPDGSNFTLKIRSTKLEDSAMYFCASSEKGDTEAFFGQGTRLTVV.

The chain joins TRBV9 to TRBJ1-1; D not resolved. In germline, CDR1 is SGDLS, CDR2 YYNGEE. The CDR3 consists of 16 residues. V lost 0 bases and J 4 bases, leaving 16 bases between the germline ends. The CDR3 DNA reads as TGTGCCAGCAGCGTAGAGTCCACGCGTGATACCACTGAAGCTTTCTTT. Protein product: CASSVESTRDTTEAFF.

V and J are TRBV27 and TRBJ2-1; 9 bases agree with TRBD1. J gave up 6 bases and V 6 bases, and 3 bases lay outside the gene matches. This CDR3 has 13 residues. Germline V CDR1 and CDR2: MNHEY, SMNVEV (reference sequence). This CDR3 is CASSLDRGNEQFF. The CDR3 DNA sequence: TGTGCCAGCAGCTTGGACAGGGGCAATGAGCAGTTCTTC.

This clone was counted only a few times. The CDR3 bases are TGTGCCAGCGAACGGACAGGGGCGGTAGAGACCCAGTACTTC. This gives the protein CASERTGAVETQYF. This chain connects TRBV6-1 to TRBJ2-5, with 9 positions matching TRBD1. After removal of 8 bases from V and 4 bases from J, the junction contained 8 bases not matched to a gene. Germline V gene data show CDR1 as MNHNS and CDR2 as SASEGT. The CDR3 consists of 14 residues.

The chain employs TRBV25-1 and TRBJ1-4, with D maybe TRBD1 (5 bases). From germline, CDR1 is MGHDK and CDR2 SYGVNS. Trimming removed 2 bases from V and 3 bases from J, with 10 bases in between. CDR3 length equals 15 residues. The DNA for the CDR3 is TGTGCCAGCAGTGAAGGGGGGGTTGCTAATGAAAAACTGTTTTTT. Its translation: CASSEGGVANEKLFF.

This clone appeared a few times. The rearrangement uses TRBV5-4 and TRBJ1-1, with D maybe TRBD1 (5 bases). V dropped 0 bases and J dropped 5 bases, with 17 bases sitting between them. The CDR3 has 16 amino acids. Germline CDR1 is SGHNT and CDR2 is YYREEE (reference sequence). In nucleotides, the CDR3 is TGTGCCAGCAGCTTGGGGCAGGGAACGCCTCAAACTGAAGCTTTCTTT. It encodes CASSLGQGTPQTEAFF. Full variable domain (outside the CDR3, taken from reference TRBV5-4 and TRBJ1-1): ETGVTQSPTHLIKTRGQQVTLRCSSQSGHNTVSWYQQALGQGPQFIFQYYREEENGRGNFPPRFSGLQFPNYSSELNVNALELDDSALYLCASSLGQGTPQTEAFFGQGTRLTVV.

The CDR3 nucleotides are TGTGCCAGCAGCGTACAGTCAGGTGAGAACACTGAAGCTTTCTTT. As protein: CASSVQSGENTEAFF. The V and J genes are TRBV4-2 and TRBJ1-1; D is uncertain. This CDR3 region has 15 residues. CDR1 LGHNA and CDR2 YNFKEQ come from the germline V gene. Trimming shortened V by 5 bases and J by 1 base, and 14 bases separated the two germline ends.